A selection of T cell receptor beta chains follows, all from one sample in a study of OX40 agonist ivuxolimab in advanced cancers. Profiled with immunoSEQ multiplex PCR; TCRdb holds only in-frame clones, not every one. The table lists 95,000 to 100,000 clones, roughly 83% of them singletons. Sequencing used CD4+ or CD8+ T cells sorted from blood, obtained in a trial of the OX40 agonist ivuxolimab. These receptors originate from an adult with an advanced solid tumor such as melanoma, head and neck, liver or kidney cancer. CDR3s include the opening cysteine and the closing phenylalanine or tryptophan. The D gene is left open where the match is weak. Where a row states a size, it is once, few, many or the class of an expanded clone; other rows omit it.

>TRBJ2-5|TRBV18|.|.
CASSPRGETQYF
TGTGCCAGCTCCCCCCGGGGGGAGACCCAGTACTTC
>TRBJ2-3|TRBV7-3|.|.
CASSRGGGGDTQYF
TGTGCCAGCAGCCGTGGGGGAGGGGGAGATACGCAGTATTTT
>TRBJ1-4|TRBV9|few|TRBD1
CASSVGQGSREKLFF
TGTGCCAGCAGCGTAGGACAGGGGTCGCGGGAAAAACTGTTTTTT
>TRBJ2-4|TRBV19|.|.
CASSPYGPQNIQYF
TGTGCCAGTAGTCCATACGGCCCCCAAAACATTCAGTACTTC
>TRBJ1-1|TRBV7-2|.|.
CASSQVAGAGNTEAFF
TGTGCCAGCAGCCAAGTCGCGGGGGCTGGGAACACTGAAGCTTTCTTT
>TRBJ2-3|TRBV19|.|.
CASSEGGSRTDTQYF
TGTGCCAGTAGTGAGGGGGGTAGCCGCACAGATACGCAGTATTTT
>TRBJ1-5|TRBV19|.|.
CASSIQERSNQPQHF
TGTGCCAGTAGTATACAGGAAAGGAGCAATCAGCCCCAGCATTTT
>TRBJ1-4|TRBV5-4|.|TRBD1
CASSLDKTGSNEKLFF
TGTGCCAGCAGCCTAGACAAGACAGGGTCTAATGAAAAACTGTTTTTT
>TRBJ1-2|TRBV5-6|.|.
CASSFEGVAGYTF
TGTGCCAGCAGCTTCGAAGGGGTGGCGGGCTACACCTTC
>TRBJ1-5|TRBV19|few|.
CASKARRGNSNQPQHF
TGTGCCAGTAAGGCCAGGAGGGGGAATAGCAATCAGCCCCAGCATTTT